The clone carrying this T cell receptor (beta chain) was observed a handful of times. Germline loops: CDR1 MNHEY, CDR2 SMNVEV (reference sequence). V lost 3 bases and J lost 0, with 9 bases in between. The CDR3 has 15 amino acids. Data came from immunoSEQ multiplex PCR; TCRdb stores just in-frame clones and leaves some out. The table has approximately 37,000 clones, roughly four fifths seen once. This specimen belongs to a study of OX40 agonist ivuxolimab in advanced cancers. The sequence derives from an adult with an advanced solid tumor such as melanoma, head and neck, liver or kidney cancer. The sample was CD4+ or CD8+ T cells sorted from blood, taken in a trial of the OX40 agonist ivuxolimab. The chain recombines TRBV27 with TRBJ2-1; TRBD1 is a possible D gene (6 bases). CDR3 protein: CASSFQGNSYNEQFF. The CDR3 DNA reads TGTGCCAGCAGTTTCCAGGGGAACTCCTACAATGAGCAGTTCTTC.